This is a list of T cell receptor beta chains from one sample in a study of T cells expressing NK-cell markers. TCRdb re-called the 5' RACE reads, yielding one record per CDR3 amino acid sequence without DNA. Its listing shows some 600,000 distinct CDR3 sequences. The sample comprised blood T cells: a sorted CD56 or NKG2C T cell subset, CD4+ or CD8+ T cells, or bulk PBMC T cells (not recorded which). The source of these receptors is a young man in good health. Each CDR3 is given with its conserved first and last residue. The order of the fields is J gene, CDR3 length, V gene, CDR3 protein.

>TRBJ1-1|15|TRBV25-1
CASSQRGGLMVEAFF
>TRBJ2-7|12|TRBV20-1
CSARTDSYEQYF
>TRBJ2-7|15|TRBV4-1
CASSHPVRGRYEQYF
>TRBJ1-1|13|TRBV10-3
CAGRDTLNTEAFF
>TRBJ2-1|18|TRBV20-1
CSARDQYSRAGETDEQFF
>TRBJ2-5|12|TRBV9
CASSVEAGSQYF
>TRBJ1-1|15|TRBV12-5
CASGFQGDMNTEAFF
>TRBJ1-1|17|TRBV20-1
CSARDSRQGRKNTEAFF
>TRBJ2-5|17|TRBV12-3/TRBV12-4
CASSFRGLAGGGETQYF
>TRBJ2-5|15|TRBV29-1
CSVDRAGSLQETQYF
>TRBJ2-3|17|TRBV12-3/TRBV12-4
CASSSRRTNHGVDTQYF
>TRBJ2-5|13|TRBV7-2
CASTLGLVETQYF
>TRBJ1-2|13|TRBV2
CASKGRAPNGYTF
>TRBJ2-1|16|TRBV7-6
CASSRGVAGGLNEQFF
>TRBJ1-2|14|TRBV19
CASSTLFWAYGYTF
>TRBJ1-4|14|TRBV27
CASSRGLTNEKLFF
>TRBJ2-3|12|TRBV11-3
CASRPRGDTQYF
>TRBJ2-5|16|TRBV4-1
CASSQVGLAGSETQYF
>TRBJ2-1|18|TRBV11-1
CASSLVLAGGSSYNEQFF
>TRBJ2-7|14|TRBV7-2
CASSPRFKSYEQYF
>TRBJ1-2|13|TRBV20-1
CSAAPRGAYGYTF
>TRBJ1-2|15|TRBV7-3
CASSSPDGPNYGYTF
>TRBJ2-7|15|TRBV10-3
CAISEDDGGGHEQYF
>TRBJ1-2|13|TRBV6-5
CASSYEGNYGYTF
>TRBJ2-5|15|TRBV7-2
CASSLQGQGWETQYF
>TRBJ2-1|14|TRBV15
CATSRRTGPGEQFF
>TRBJ2-7|15|TRBV6-2/TRBV6-3
CASSSYTVGASEQYF
>TRBJ2-5|14|TRBV6-1
CASRRSQGGETQYF
>TRBJ2-7|15|TRBV12-3/TRBV12-4
CASRPTGGVSHEQYF
>TRBJ2-7|14|TRBV30
CAWRRIGGPYEQYF
>TRBJ2-5|12|TRBV5-1
CASSRRQETQYF
>TRBJ2-7|16|TRBV7-2
CASSLAAGGAIYEQYF
>TRBJ2-2|16|TRBV3-1
CASSPAGARRVGELFF
>TRBJ2-1|15|TRBV12-3/TRBV12-4
CASSLMTSGNEVGFF
>TRBJ2-7|15|TRBV7-2
CASSLDSGVRYEQYF